Listed below are T cell receptor beta chains from one sample, sequenced in a study of CD8 T cells in Susac syndrome. Each CDR3 protein is one row after TCRdb ran MiXCR on the immunoSEQ multiplex PCR reads. This sample has about 200,000 distinct CDR3 sequences, with 85% to 95% found just once. Sequencing used CD4+ T cells from PBMCs. The receptors derive from a human donor in good health. The CDR3 runs from the conserved cysteine through the conserved F or W. D genes are given only for firm matches. Clone size, where shown, is once, few, many, or a class for clones that have expanded.

d_call | cdr3_length | clone_size | j_call | v_call | cdr3_nt | cdr3_aa
NA | 13 | NA | TRBJ2-5 | TRBV20-1 | TGCAGTGCCTTCCTGCTGACTCGAGAGACCCAGTACTTC | CSAFLLTRETQYF
TRBD2 | 17 | NA | TRBJ2-1 | TRBV30 | TGTGCCTGGAGTCCCACTAGCGGGAGGGTATTGTACAATGAGCAGTTCTTC | CAWSPTSGRVLYNEQFF
TRBD1 | 13 | NA | TRBJ1-5 | TRBV10-3 | TGTGCCATCCAGGGGACAGGGAATCAGCCCCAGCATTTT | CAIQGTGNQPQHF
NA | 14 | once | TRBJ2-7 | TRBV5-1 | TGCGCCAGCAGCTTGGAGGTCAGGGATTACGAGCAGTACTTC | CASSLEVRDYEQYF
NA | 13 | NA | TRBJ1-1 | TRBV29-1 | TGCAGCGTCGCGTGGGGCATGAACACTGAAGCTTTCTTT | CSVAWGMNTEAFF
TRBD2 | 15 | NA | TRBJ2-7 | TRBV18 | TGTGCCAGCTCACCAACAGCGGGGGTAACCTACGAGCAGTACTTC | CASSPTAGVTYEQYF
NA | 11 | NA | TRBJ1-1 | TRBV6-2/TRBV6-3 | TGTGCCAGCAGGGTGAACACTGAAGCCTTCTTT | CASRVNTEAFF
NA | 15 | NA | TRBJ2-1 | TRBV15 | TGTGCCACCAGTAGACCGGGACTGTACAACGATGAGCAGTTCTTC | CATSRPGLYNDEQFF
NA | 12 | NA | TRBJ2-1 | TRBV6-1 | TGTGCCAGCAGTGAATCTTCACAGGAGCAGTTCTTC | CASSESSQEQFF
TRBD1 | 16 | NA | TRBJ1-1 | TRBV9 | TGTGCCAGCAGCGTAGCTTCTACCCGACAGGGGGGAGAAGCTTTCTTT | CASSVASTRQGGEAFF
NA | 13 | NA | TRBJ2-4 | TRBV24-1 | TGTGCCACCAGTGATCGGGCAGGGCGCATTCAGTACTTC | CATSDRAGRIQYF
NA | 15 | NA | TRBJ2-2 | TRBV3-1 | TGTGCCAGCAGTTTTCGACAGGACAACACCGGGGAGCTGTTTTTT | CASSFRQDNTGELFF
NA | 15 | NA | TRBJ2-2 | TRBV30 | TGTGCCTGGAGGGAGACGGGACAGAACACCGGGGAGCTGTTTTTT | CAWRETGQNTGELFF
NA | 13 | NA | TRBJ2-1 | TRBV20-1 | TGCAGTGCTCACTTGGGCTCCTACAATGAGCAGTTCTTC | CSAHLGSYNEQFF
NA | 14 | few | TRBJ1-1 | TRBV25-1 | TGTGCCAGCAGTGCTGCAGGGAGGAACACTGAAGCTTTCTTT | CASSAAGRNTEAFF
NA | 15 | NA | TRBJ2-1 | TRBV27 | TGTGCCAGCAGTGTACTAGCCGGAGGGGGAAATGAGCAGTTCTTC | CASSVLAGGGNEQFF
NA | 13 | NA | TRBJ1-1 | TRBV30 | TGTGCCGCCAGCAGGGCGGTGCACACTGAAGCTTTCTTT | CAASRAVHTEAFF
NA | 12 | NA | TRBJ2-7 | TRBV12-3/TRBV12-4 | TGTGCCAGCAGTAGGGATCCCTACGAGCAGTACTTC | CASSRDPYEQYF
NA | 15 | NA | TRBJ2-7 | TRBV20-1 | TGCAGTGCTCCTAGCGAAAGGGGGCTTCTGAACGAGCAGTACTTC | CSAPSERGLLNEQYF
NA | 11 | NA | TRBJ1-2 | TRBV29-1 | TGCAGCGTTGAACGGGGGAATGGCTACACCTTC | CSVERGNGYTF
TRBD2 | 16 | NA | TRBJ2-7 | TRBV5-1 | TGCGCCAGCAGCTTGGCCCCGGGACTAATTTCCTACGAGCAGTACTTC | CASSLAPGLISYEQYF
TRBD2 | 16 | NA | TRBJ2-2 | TRBV20-1 | TGCAGTGCTAGAGATCACCTAGCGGGGAACACCGGGGAGCTGTTTTTT | CSARDHLAGNTGELFF